The source of this T cell receptor beta chain is a study of PD-1 blockade in classical Hodgkin lymphoma. Study-wide results and caveats: In newly diagnosed patients, baseline TCR diversity was reportedly below that of healthy donors.

Noted time point: newly diagnosed, previously untreated cHL patient sample. The V gene lost 2 bases and the J gene lost 6 bases, with 11 bases spanning the gap. Germline lookup yields CDR1 MDHEN and CDR2 SYDVKM. This CDR3 comprises 14 residues. The data were produced by immunoSEQ multiplex PCR, yet TCRdb's version contains in-frame clones alone and is incomplete. The sample carries about 25,000 clones, roughly 94% recorded once. About this clone itself: Its matching antigen is unknown.

The TCR originated in a human donor with classical Hodgkin lymphoma. This rearrangement joins TRBV28 to TRBJ1-5; maybe TRBD1 (5 bases). Sequencing was done on a sample of peripheral blood mononuclear cells (PBMCs). CDR3 residues: CASSLRGTSQPQHF. The CDR3 coding sequence is TGTGCCAGCAGTTTAAGGGGTACCAGTCAGCCCCAGCATTTT.